A selection of T cell receptor beta chains follows, all from one sample in a study of vaccination effects on CD4 cells after COVID-19. These receptors lack a known antigen. Only in-frame clones appear in the TCRdb table, and some are missing; sequencing was by immunoSEQ multiplex PCR. The sample yields approximately 37,000 clones, around 79% seen once. The sample here was CD4+ T cells from PBMCs cultured without peptide, taken before COVID-19 vaccination. All receptors derive from a human donor who received a COVID-19 vaccine. Both conserved end residues are part of each CDR3. The order of the fields is J gene, clone size, V gene, D gene, CDR3 DNA, CDR3 protein. The D gene is left open where the match is weak. Where a row states a size, it is once, few, many or the class of an expanded clone; other rows omit it.

TRBJ1-1 few TRBV2 - TGTGCCAGCAGCGGATTTTTTGAAGCTTTCTTT CASSGFFEAFF
TRBJ1-3 - TRBV7-8 - TGTGCCAGCAGCTTAAGGGACAACGGAAACACCATATATTTT CASSLRDNGNTIYF
TRBJ2-3 once TRBV28 - TGTGCCAGCGGGGAGCGGCCCAAGGGTGATACGCAGTATTTT CASGERPKGDTQYF
TRBJ2-7 - TRBV19 - TGTGCCAGTAGCCACCACAGGGCCAGGGTCTACGAGCAGTACTTC CASSHHRARVYEQYF
TRBJ1-1 few TRBV7-2 TRBD1 TGTGCCAGCAGCCCGGGACAGGTGAACACTGAAGCTTTCTTT CASSPGQVNTEAFF
TRBJ2-2 - TRBV4-3 TRBD1 TGCGCCAGCAGCCAAGATCCCGGACAGGGGAACACCGGGGAGCTGTTTTTT CASSQDPGQGNTGELFF
TRBJ2-5 - TRBV7-3 TRBD2 TGTGCCAGCAGCCCAAGGACTAGCGGGGGGGCGGGAGAGACCCAGTACTTC CASSPRTSGGAGETQYF
TRBJ1-1 few TRBV4-3 - TGCGCCAGCAGCCGCGCTAAGGGGAACACTGAAGCTTTCTTT CASSRAKGNTEAFF
TRBJ2-7 - TRBV3-1/TRBV3-2 - TGTGCCAGCAGCCAGGCGCGGGTAGGGACCCGGAGGGGCGAGCAGTACTTC CASSQARVGTRRGEQYF
TRBJ1-2 once TRBV28 TRBD1 TGTGCCAGCAGTACCCAGGGGGCTGTCTATGGCTACACCTTC CASSTQGAVYGYTF
TRBJ2-1 - TRBV2 TRBD1 TGTGCCAAGCAGGGACAGGGTTTTTCCTACAATGAGCAGTTCTTC CAKQGQGFSYNEQFF
TRBJ1-1 few TRBV12-3/TRBV12-4 - TGTGCCAGCAGACGGACAGACACCCATGAAGCTTTCTTT CASRRTDTHEAFF
TRBJ1-2 - TRBV30 - TGTGCCTGGAGTGTATCCCCGACCTATGGCTACACCTTC CAWSVSPTYGYTF
TRBJ2-1 - TRBV4-1 - TGCGCCAGCAGCCAAGACGTTGTGCTGGGTGAGCAGTTCTTC CASSQDVVLGEQFF
TRBJ2-7 - TRBV10-3 TRBD1 TGTGCCATCACCGGGACAGGGTACGAGCAGTACTTC CAITGTGYEQYF
TRBJ1-1 - TRBV5-6 - TGTGCCAGCAGCTTGAGGGGCCTAAGGGGCACTGAAGCTTTCTTT CASSLRGLRGTEAFF
TRBJ2-1 - TRBV27 TRBD2 TGTGCCAGCCGGGGACTAGCGGGTAAAAATGAGCAGTTCTTC CASRGLAGKNEQFF
TRBJ1-1 - TRBV11-2 - TGTGCCAGCAGCTTAGTTGGGGACACTTACACTGAAGCTTTCTTT CASSLVGDTYTEAFF
TRBJ1-1 - TRBV18 - TGTGCCAGCTCACTGGGGTATACTGAAGCTTTCTTT CASSLGYTEAFF
TRBJ1-5 - TRBV20-1 - TGCAGTGCTAGTTCACCGGTTGGGAATCAGCCCCAGCATTTT CSASSPVGNQPQHF
TRBJ1-1 once TRBV18 TRBD1 TGTGCCAGCTCTGCCGGGACAGGGGGCACGAACACTGAAGCTTTCTTT CASSAGTGGTNTEAFF
TRBJ1-5 - TRBV19 TRBD1 TGTGCCAGTAACCTGGACAGGTGGCCCCAGCATTTT CASNLDRWPQHF
TRBJ2-5 once TRBV5-1 - TGCGCCAGCTACGCCCAAGAGACCCAGTACTTC CASYAQETQYF
TRBJ2-5 - TRBV5-1 - TGCGCCAGCAGCTTAGGGTTAGAGGCCCGGGGGGAGACCCAGTACTTC CASSLGLEARGETQYF
TRBJ1-3 - TRBV7-2 - TGTGCCAGCAGCTTAGAGGGGGGAAACACCATATATTTT CASSLEGGNTIYF
TRBJ1-3 few TRBV6-1 - TGTGCCAGCAGTGGGGCACGTTTTGACTCTGGAAACACCATATATTTT CASSGARFDSGNTIYF
TRBJ2-3 - TRBV11-3 - TGTGCCAGCAGCTTAACGGACACTTTCACAGATACGCAGTATTTT CASSLTDTFTDTQYF
TRBJ1-2 - TRBV9 - TGTGCCAGCAGCGTAGTTTCTCCTCTCTCTATCTACACCTTC CASSVVSPLSIYTF
TRBJ1-1 few TRBV10-1 - TGCGCCAGCAGTGAGTCAGTCGGAGCTTTCTTT CASSESVGAFF
TRBJ1-2 - TRBV24-1 - TGTGCCACCAGTGATTTGCGTTTTGGGCCAAACTATGGCTACACCTTC CATSDLRFGPNYGYTF
TRBJ1-1 - TRBV19 - TGTGCCAGTAGTAAGGGTCCAGTGTCAGGTGAAGCTTTCTTT CASSKGPVSGEAFF
TRBJ2-3 - TRBV27 TRBD2 TGTGCCAGCAGTTTTATCAGCGGGAGGATTAATACAGATACGCAGTATTTT CASSFISGRINTDTQYF
TRBJ1-2 few TRBV5-1 TRBD1 TGCGCCAGCAGCCGGGGACAGGGAGGCTATGGCTACACCTTC CASSRGQGGYGYTF
TRBJ2-1 - TRBV10-1 TRBD2 TGCGCCAGCAGAAGCGGGGCGATGGGTATGGACAATGAGCAGTTCTTC CASRSGAMGMDNEQFF
TRBJ1-5 - TRBV7-9 - TGTGCCAGCAGCGCCGGGCAGGGCACTCAGCCCCAGCATTTT CASSAGQGTQPQHF
TRBJ2-7 - TRBV3-1/TRBV3-2 TRBD1 TGTGCCAGCAGCCTTCGGGACAGGGACAACGAGCAGTACTTC CASSLRDRDNEQYF
TRBJ2-2 - TRBV3-1/TRBV3-2 TRBD2 TGTGCCAGCAGCCAAGCCCCGGGACTAGCGGGGGGGCCCACCGGGGAGCTGTTTTTT CASSQAPGLAGGPTGELFF
TRBJ2-7 - TRBV7-9 - TGTGCCAGCAGCTTGGCAGGGTCTCGGTCCTACGAGCAGTACTTC CASSLAGSRSYEQYF
TRBJ2-1 - TRBV5-4 TRBD2 TGTGCCAGCAGCCAGGGACTAGCGGGGGGGCTATCCTACAATGAGCAGTTCTTC CASSQGLAGGLSYNEQFF
TRBJ2-3 - TRBV7-9 - TGTGCCAGCAGCCAGCGGAACACAGATACGCAGTATTTT CASSQRNTDTQYF
TRBJ2-5 - TRBV6-5 TRBD1 TGTGCCAGCAGTTCATACAGGGGGCCTCAAGAGACCCAGTACTTC CASSSYRGPQETQYF
TRBJ1-5 - TRBV27 - TGTGCCAGCAGATTTATAAGGGGACAGCCCCAGCATTTT CASRFIRGQPQHF
TRBJ2-7 - TRBV10-1 TRBD2 TGCGCCAGCAGTGAGGAGAACCCGGGAGGTCGAAGCGAGCAGTACTTC CASSEENPGGRSEQYF
TRBJ2-2 - TRBV9 - TGTGCCAGCAGCCAAAGCTTGGGGGAGCTGTTTTTT CASSQSLGELFF
TRBJ1-2 few TRBV7-9 - TGTGCCAGCAGCTTAGATGGGCCAGGGCAGGGCTACACCTTC CASSLDGPGQGYTF
TRBJ1-4 - TRBV15 TRBD1 TGTGCCACCAGAGGACAGGGGTCAACTAATGAAAAACTGTTTTTT CATRGQGSTNEKLFF
TRBJ1-1 - TRBV9 - TGTGCCAGCAGCGAGGAGGGACGGTCTTCTGAAGCTTTCTTT CASSEEGRSSEAFF
TRBJ2-5 - TRBV9 TRBD1 TGTGCCAGTTCCGTCGGGACAGTAGGAGAGACCCAGTACTTC CASSVGTVGETQYF
TRBJ1-2 - TRBV2 - TGTGCCAGCAGCTCAGAAATGGCGCGGCATGGCTACACCTTC CASSSEMARHGYTF